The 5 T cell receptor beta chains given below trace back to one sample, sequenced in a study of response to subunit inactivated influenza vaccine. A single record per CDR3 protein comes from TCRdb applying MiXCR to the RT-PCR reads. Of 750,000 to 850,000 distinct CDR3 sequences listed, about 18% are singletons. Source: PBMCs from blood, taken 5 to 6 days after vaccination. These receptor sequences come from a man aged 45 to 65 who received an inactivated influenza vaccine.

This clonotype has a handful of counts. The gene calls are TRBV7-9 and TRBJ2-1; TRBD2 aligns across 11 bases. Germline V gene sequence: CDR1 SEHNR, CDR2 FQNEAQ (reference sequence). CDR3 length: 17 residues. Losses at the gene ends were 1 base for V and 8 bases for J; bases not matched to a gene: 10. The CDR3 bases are TGTGCCAGCAGCTTAGATAAGACTAGCGGGACAACGGATGAGCAGTTCTTC. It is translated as CASSLDKTSGTTDEQFF.

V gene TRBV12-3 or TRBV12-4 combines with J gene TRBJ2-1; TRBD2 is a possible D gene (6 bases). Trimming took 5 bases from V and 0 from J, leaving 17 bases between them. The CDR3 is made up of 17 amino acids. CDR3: CASSPSRAGPSYNEQFF. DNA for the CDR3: TGTGCCAGCAGTCCTAGTCGGGCGGGGCCCTCCTACAATGAGCAGTTCTTC.

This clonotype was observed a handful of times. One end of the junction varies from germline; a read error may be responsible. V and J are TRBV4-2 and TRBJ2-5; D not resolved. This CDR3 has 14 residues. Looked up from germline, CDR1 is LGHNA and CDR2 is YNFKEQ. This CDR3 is CASSQEGAMGSAWF. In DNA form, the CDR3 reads TGTGCCAGCAGCCAAGAAGGCGCAATGGGATCCGCGTGGTTC.

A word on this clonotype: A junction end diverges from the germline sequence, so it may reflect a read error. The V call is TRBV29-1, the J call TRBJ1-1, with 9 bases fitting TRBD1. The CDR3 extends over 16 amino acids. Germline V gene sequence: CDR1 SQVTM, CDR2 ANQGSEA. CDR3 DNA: TGCAGCGTGACAAAGGGACAGGGCTTCAGAAACACTGAAGTTTTCTTT. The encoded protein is CSVTKGQGFRNTEVFF.

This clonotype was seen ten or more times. DNA for the CDR3: TGCGCCAGCAGCCAAGGTAGCGGGCCCAATGAGCAGTTCTTC. As protein: CASSQGSGPNEQFF. This chain uses TRBV4-3 with TRBJ2-1; 7 nucleotides align to TRBD2. Trimming at V came to 1 base and at J to 6 bases, leaving 3 bases not matched to a gene. Germline lookup yields CDR1 LGHNA and CDR2 YSLEER. CDR3 length equals 14 residues.